These 5 T cell receptor beta chains were all obtained from the same sample, sequenced in a study of CD8 T cells in Susac syndrome. A quantity of 0.5 to 1 ug RNA underwent reverse transcription using random hexamers. MiXCR was run by TCRdb on the immunoSEQ multiplex PCR reads, yielding one entry per CDR3 protein. The table includes 77,000 or so distinct CDR3 sequences, about 92% detected once. The source material was CD4+ T cells from PBMCs. The source of these receptors is a human donor with Susac syndrome.

This clonotype was picked up one time. The chain couples TRBV2 to TRBJ2-1, with a tentative D call TRBD1 (7 bases). Per germline, CDR1 SNHLY and CDR2 FYNNEI. The CDR3 is made up of 14 amino acids. Deletions cut 2 bases from V and 14 bases from J, with 19 bases between. CDR3 sequence reads: CASSEFGRGEEEFF. In nucleotides, the CDR3 is TGTGCCAGCAGTGAATTCGGCAGGGGGGAAGAGGAGTTCTTC.

This chain joins TRBV20-1 and TRBJ1-2; maybe TRBD1 (6 bases). Germline CDR1 is DFQATT and CDR2 is SNEGSKA (reference sequence). The CDR3 totals 13 residues. V was pared by 6 bases and J by 4 bases, with 15 bases between. The CDR3, as DNA: TGCAGTGCGGATCCGGACAGATCCTATGGCTACACCTTC. Translation gives CSADPDRSYGYTF.

This rearrangement joins TRBV13 to TRBJ1-4; 9 positions match TRBD1. In germline, CDR1 is PRHDT, CDR2 FYEKMQ (reference sequence). The J segment lost 2 bases and the V segment lost 3 bases, leaving 1 base of the junction unmatched. The CDR3 has 15 amino acids. As DNA, the CDR3 is TGTGCCAGCAGCTTCGGACAGGGGACTAATGAAAAACTGTTTTTT. As protein: CASSFGQGTNEKLFF.

The chain recombines TRBV20-1 with TRBJ1-2; D gene uncertain. This CDR3 has 11 residues. V lost 7 bases and J lost 4, with 10 bases in between. Germline V CDR1 and CDR2: DFQATT, SNEGSKA (reference sequence). In DNA, the CDR3 is TGCAGTGAGCGTACCGCCTATGGCTACACCTTC. The encoded protein is CSERTAYGYTF.

This chain uses TRBV7-6 with TRBJ2-1, with D unclear. The V gene lost 2 bases and the J gene lost 5 bases, with 16 bases spanning the gap. Germline V gene data show CDR1 as SGHVS and CDR2 as FNYEAQ. This CDR3 has 16 amino acids. The CDR3 loop is CASSLIIGPLNNEQFF. The CDR3 bases are TGTGCCAGCAGCTTAATAATCGGACCACTCAACAATGAGCAGTTCTTC. The whole variable domain, filled in from reference TRBV7-6 and TRBJ2-1, reads GAGVSQSPRYKVTKRGQDVALRCDPISGHVSLYWYRQALGQGPEFLTYFNYEAQQDKSGLPNDRFSAERPEGSISTLTIQRTEQRDSAMYRCASSLIIGPLNNEQFFGPGTRLTVL.